A selection of T cell receptor beta chains follows, all from one sample in a study of follicular helper T cells after annual influenza vaccination. TCRdb keeps only in-frame clones here, not all; method: immunoSEQ multiplex PCR. The top ten clones hold roughly 5.7% of a sample with approximately 560 clones, around 84% of them seen once. The sample consisted of CXCR5+ CD38+ circulating T follicular helper cells from blood, taken 7 days after influenza vaccination. These TCRs come from an adult who received the influenza vaccine. Each CDR3 is given with its conserved first and last residue. The D gene is left open where the match is weak. Not all rows give a size; the values are once, few, many and, for expanded clones, a class.

CDR3: CASSRKTPGIGELFF
DNA: TGTGCCAGCAGTAGGAAAACGCCGGGGATCGGGGAGCTGTTTTTT
size: -
J: TRBJ2-2
V: TRBV27
D: -

CDR3: CASNPGHGNSPLHF
DNA: TGCGCCAGCAACCCGGGACATGGGAATTCACCCCTCCACTTT
size: few
J: TRBJ1-6
V: TRBV5-1
D: -

CDR3: CASSAPDRGGNEQFF
DNA: TGTGCCAGCAGTGCCCCGGACAGGGGAGGCAATGAGCAGTTCTTC
size: -
J: TRBJ2-1
V: TRBV6-6
D: TRBD1

CDR3: CASSFQGASPLHF
DNA: TGTGCCAGCAGCTTCCAGGGGGCTTCACCCCTCCACTTT
size: -
J: TRBJ1-6
V: TRBV7-9
D: TRBD1

CDR3: CASSEAMTYGYTF
DNA: TGTGCCAGCAGTGAAGCGATGACTTATGGCTACACCTTC
size: -
J: TRBJ1-2
V: TRBV6-1
D: -

CDR3: CSVENWQDNEQFF
DNA: TGCAGCGTTGAAAATTGGCAGGACAATGAGCAGTTCTTC
size: -
J: TRBJ2-1
V: TRBV29-1
D: -

CDR3: CASSKASGGRNTGELFF
DNA: TGTGCCAGTAGTAAAGCTAGCGGGGGGCGGAACACCGGGGAGCTGTTTTTT
size: -
J: TRBJ2-2
V: TRBV19
D: TRBD2

CDR3: CASSDRPNQPQHF
DNA: TGTGCCAGCTCGGACCGCCCTAATCAGCCCCAGCATTTT
size: -
J: TRBJ1-5
V: TRBV6-1
D: -

CDR3: CAWRGEGYNTEAFF
DNA: TGTGCCTGGAGGGGGGAGGGCTACAACACTGAAGCTTTCTTT
size: -
J: TRBJ1-1
V: TRBV30
D: -

CDR3: CASSVEGQGADTQYF
DNA: TGTGCCAGCAGCGTAGAGGGGCAGGGGGCAGATACGCAGTATTTT
size: -
J: TRBJ2-3
V: TRBV9
D: TRBD1

CDR3: CASSLYQYGYTF
DNA: TGTGCCAGCAGCTTGTATCAGTATGGCTACACCTTC
size: -
J: TRBJ1-2
V: TRBV5-6
D: -

CDR3: CASSDSPYNSPLHF
DNA: TGTGCCAGCTCAGACAGCCCCTATAATTCACCCCTCCACTTT
size: -
J: TRBJ1-6
V: TRBV19
D: -

CDR3: CAWEGGESDVETQYF
DNA: TGTGCCTGGGAGGGGGGGGAGAGTGACGTAGAGACCCAGTACTTC
size: -
J: TRBJ2-5
V: TRBV30
D: -

CDR3: CASRKEGMNTGELFF
DNA: TGTGCCAGCCGGAAGGAGGGTATGAACACCGGGGAGCTGTTTTTT
size: -
J: TRBJ2-2
V: TRBV2
D: -

CDR3: CATSSSGQGVKFF
DNA: TGTGCCACCAGCAGCTCGGGACAGGGAGTTAAGTTCTTC
size: -
J: TRBJ2-1
V: TRBV15
D: TRBD1

CDR3: CASSFLLTGTGNIQYF
DNA: TGTGCCAGCAGCTTCCTCTTGACAGGGACGGGAAACATTCAGTACTTC
size: -
J: TRBJ2-4
V: TRBV7-9
D: TRBD1

CDR3: CASHPPQINQPQHF
DNA: TGTGCCAGCCACCCCCCCCAGATCAATCAGCCCCAGCATTTT
size: -
J: TRBJ1-5
V: TRBV6-5
D: -

CDR3: CASSLGAGPAGYEQYF
DNA: TGCGCCAGCAGCTTGGGGGCCGGCCCGGCGGGCTACGAGCAGTACTTC
size: -
J: TRBJ2-7
V: TRBV5-1
D: -

CDR3: CAWSLGQNTEAFF
DNA: TGTGCCTGGAGCCTTGGACAAAACACTGAAGCTTTCTTT
size: once
J: TRBJ1-1
V: TRBV30
D: -

CDR3: CASSLGGGAFGEQYF
DNA: TGTGCCAGCAGCCTGGGTGGGGGCGCCTTTGGCGAGCAGTACTTC
size: -
J: TRBJ2-7
V: TRBV11-2
D: -

CDR3: CASSETEINQPQHF
DNA: TGCGCCAGCAGTGAGACAGAAATCAATCAGCCCCAGCATTTT
size: -
J: TRBJ1-5
V: TRBV10-2
D: -

CDR3: CASSQDHPFQGTAYEQYF
DNA: TGTGCCAGCAGCCAAGATCACCCCTTTCAGGGTACAGCCTACGAGCAGTACTTC
size: -
J: TRBJ2-7
V: TRBV4-2
D: -

CDR3: CASSTTGASGNTIYF
DNA: TGTGCCAGCAGTACGACAGGGGCCTCTGGAAACACCATATATTTT
size: -
J: TRBJ1-3
V: TRBV6-1
D: TRBD1

CDR3: CASSAGDRGSGNTIYF
DNA: TGTGCCAGCAGTGCCGGCGACAGGGGATCTGGAAACACCATATATTTT
size: -
J: TRBJ1-3
V: TRBV6-1
D: TRBD1

CDR3: CASSLRVAGGLETQYF
DNA: TGTGCCAGCAGCTTGAGAGTAGCGGGAGGTTTGGAGACCCAGTACTTC
size: -
J: TRBJ2-5
V: TRBV5-4
D: TRBD2

CDR3: CASREDGRVTYEQYF
DNA: TGTGCCAGCAGGGAAGATGGCAGGGTTACCTACGAGCAGTACTTC
size: once
J: TRBJ2-7
V: TRBV28
D: -

CDR3: CASPGQGGLNTEAFF
DNA: TGCGCCAGCCCGGGACAGGGGGGGCTGAACACTGAAGCTTTCTTT
size: -
J: TRBJ1-1
V: TRBV23-1
D: TRBD1

CDR3: CASSPHGDRETQYF
DNA: TGTGCCAGCAGCCCCCACGGGGACAGAGAGACCCAGTACTTC
size: -
J: TRBJ2-5
V: TRBV9
D: TRBD1

CDR3: CATNRGQNYGYTF
DNA: TGTGCCACAAATAGGGGGCAGAACTATGGCTACACCTTC
size: -
J: TRBJ1-2
V: TRBV10-3
D: TRBD1

CDR3: CAWTRFPPGPYTGELFF
DNA: TGTGCCTGGACACGATTTCCGCCGGGACCGTATACCGGGGAGCTGTTTTTT
size: once
J: TRBJ2-2
V: TRBV30
D: -

CDR3: CASSRGSRKTYGYTF
DNA: TGTGCCAGCAGCCGAGGCTCTCGAAAGACCTATGGCTACACCTTC
size: -
J: TRBJ1-2
V: TRBV7-6
D: -

CDR3: CASTEGGMGNQPQHF
DNA: TGTGCCAGCACAGAGGGCGGAATGGGAAATCAGCCCCAGCATTTT
size: -
J: TRBJ1-5
V: TRBV2
D: -

CDR3: CASSVSGGDGWNEQFF
DNA: TGTGCCAGCAGTGTATCAGGGGGCGATGGATGGAATGAGCAGTTCTTC
size: -
J: TRBJ2-1
V: TRBV6-4
D: TRBD1